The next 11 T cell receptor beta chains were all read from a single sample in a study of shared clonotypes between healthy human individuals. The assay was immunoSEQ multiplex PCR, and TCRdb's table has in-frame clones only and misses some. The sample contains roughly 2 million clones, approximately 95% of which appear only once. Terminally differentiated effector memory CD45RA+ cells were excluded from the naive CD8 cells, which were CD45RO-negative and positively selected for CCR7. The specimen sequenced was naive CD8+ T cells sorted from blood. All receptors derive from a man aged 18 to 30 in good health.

The CDR3 region is CASSSSDSPPSYGYTF. CDR3 in DNA: TGTGCCAGCAGTTCCTCAGACAGTCCCCCCTCCTATGGCTACACCTTC. The rearrangement joins TRBV28 to TRBJ1-2, with D perhaps matching TRBD1 (5 bases). V was clipped by 4 bases and J by 4 bases, with 19 bases between them. Germline V gene data show CDR1 as MDHEN and CDR2 as SYDVKM. The CDR3 is 16 amino acids.

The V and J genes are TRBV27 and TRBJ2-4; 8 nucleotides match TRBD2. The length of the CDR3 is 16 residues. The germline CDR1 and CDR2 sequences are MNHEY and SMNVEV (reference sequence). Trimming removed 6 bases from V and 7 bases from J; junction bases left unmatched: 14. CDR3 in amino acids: CASSLTSAGTRNIQYF. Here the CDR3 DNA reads TGTGCCAGCAGCCTCACTTCAGCGGGGACTAGGAACATTCAGTACTTC.

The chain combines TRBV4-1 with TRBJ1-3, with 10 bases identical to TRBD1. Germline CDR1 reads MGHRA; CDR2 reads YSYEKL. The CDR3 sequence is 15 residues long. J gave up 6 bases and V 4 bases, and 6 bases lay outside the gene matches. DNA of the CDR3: TGCGCCAGCAGCCCCGGACAGGGGGAGGCAAACACCATATATTTT. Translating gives CASSPGQGEANTIYF.

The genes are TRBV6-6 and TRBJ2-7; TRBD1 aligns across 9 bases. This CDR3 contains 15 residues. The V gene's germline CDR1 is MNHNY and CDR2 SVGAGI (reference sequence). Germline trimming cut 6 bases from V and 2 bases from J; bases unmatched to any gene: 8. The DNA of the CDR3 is TGTGCCAGCAGAGACCGACAGGGGGTCACCTACGAGCAGTACTTC. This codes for CASRDRQGVTYEQYF.

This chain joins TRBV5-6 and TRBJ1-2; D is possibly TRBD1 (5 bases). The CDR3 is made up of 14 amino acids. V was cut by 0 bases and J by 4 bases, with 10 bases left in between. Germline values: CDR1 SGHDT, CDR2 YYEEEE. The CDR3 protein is CASSLAAGFYGYTF. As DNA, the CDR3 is TGTGCCAGCAGCTTGGCGGCAGGGTTCTATGGCTACACCTTC.

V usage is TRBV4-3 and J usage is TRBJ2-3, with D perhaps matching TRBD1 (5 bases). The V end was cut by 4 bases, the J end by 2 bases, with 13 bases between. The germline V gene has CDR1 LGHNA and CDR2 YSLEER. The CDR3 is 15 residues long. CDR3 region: CASSRVWGDTDTQYF. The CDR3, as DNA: TGCGCCAGCAGCCGAGTATGGGGCGACACAGATACGCAGTATTTT.

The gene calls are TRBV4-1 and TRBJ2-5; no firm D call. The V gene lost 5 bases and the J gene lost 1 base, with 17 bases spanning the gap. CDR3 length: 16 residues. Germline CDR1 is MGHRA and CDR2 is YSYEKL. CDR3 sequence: CASSSMARARQETQYF. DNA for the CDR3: TGCGCCAGCAGCTCTATGGCACGGGCCCGCCAAGAGACCCAGTACTTC.

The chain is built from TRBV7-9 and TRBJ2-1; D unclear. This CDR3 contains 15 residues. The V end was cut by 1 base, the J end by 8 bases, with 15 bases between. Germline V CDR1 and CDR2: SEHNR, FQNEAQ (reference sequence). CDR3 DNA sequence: TGTGCCAGCAGCTTAGAACTATATAAGTTCGATGAGCAGTTCTTC. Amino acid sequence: CASSLELYKFDEQFF.

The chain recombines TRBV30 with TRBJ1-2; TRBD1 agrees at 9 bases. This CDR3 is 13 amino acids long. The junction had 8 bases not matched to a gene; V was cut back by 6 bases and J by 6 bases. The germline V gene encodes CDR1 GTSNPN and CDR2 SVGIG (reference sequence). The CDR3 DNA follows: TGTGCCTGCCTCCCGGGACAGGGCAATGGCTACACCTTC. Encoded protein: CACLPGQGNGYTF.

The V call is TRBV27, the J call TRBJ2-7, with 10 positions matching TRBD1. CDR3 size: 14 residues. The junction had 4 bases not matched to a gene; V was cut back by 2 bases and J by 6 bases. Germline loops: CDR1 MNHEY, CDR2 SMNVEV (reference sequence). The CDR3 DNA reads TGTGCCAGCAGTTTAATGGACAGGGGGAGCGAGCAGTACTTC. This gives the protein CASSLMDRGSEQYF.

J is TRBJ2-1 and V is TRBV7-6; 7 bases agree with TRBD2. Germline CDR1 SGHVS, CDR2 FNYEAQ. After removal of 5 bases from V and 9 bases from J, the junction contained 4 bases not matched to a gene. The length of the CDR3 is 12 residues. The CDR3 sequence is CASSPSGGEQFF. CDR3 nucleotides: TGTGCCAGCAGCCCCTCGGGGGGTGAGCAGTTCTTC.